This T cell receptor beta chain was captured by sequencing in a study of patients and donors after allogeneic stem cell transplantation. This CDR3 has 13 residues. Germline V gene sequence: CDR1 SEHNR, CDR2 FQNEAQ (reference sequence). V lost 5 bases and J lost 3, with 11 bases in between. TCRdb independently ran MiXCR on the RT-PCR reads; one entry per CDR3 protein. This table holds 400,000 to 450,000 distinct CDR3 sequences, more than 15% found once. The source is a human donor who was either an allogeneic HSCT recipient or a stem cell or donor lymphocyte infusion donor (not recorded which). It is not recorded whose cells these are; they may come from a transplant donor. The sequenced sample was blood, either unsorted or a sorted T cell fraction (not recorded which). The chain joins TRBV7-9 to TRBJ2-7; no reliable D call. The CDR3 region has the DNA TGTGCCAGCAGCCCCCCCAAGGTCTACGAGCAGTACTTC. Translation: CASSPPKVYEQYF.